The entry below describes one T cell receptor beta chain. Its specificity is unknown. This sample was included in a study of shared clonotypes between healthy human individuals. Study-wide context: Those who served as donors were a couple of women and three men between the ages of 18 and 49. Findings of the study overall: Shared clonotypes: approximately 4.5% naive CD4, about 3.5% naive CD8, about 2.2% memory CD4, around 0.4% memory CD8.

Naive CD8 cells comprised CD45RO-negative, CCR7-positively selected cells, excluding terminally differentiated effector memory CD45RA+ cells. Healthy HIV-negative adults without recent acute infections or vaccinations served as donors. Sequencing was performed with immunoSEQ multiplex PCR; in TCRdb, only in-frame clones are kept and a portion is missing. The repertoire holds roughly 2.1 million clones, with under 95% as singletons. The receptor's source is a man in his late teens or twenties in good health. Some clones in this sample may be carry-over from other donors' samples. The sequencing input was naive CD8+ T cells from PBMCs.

The CDR3 region has the DNA TGTGCCAGTAGTATAAAAGGCCGAGACAATGAGCAGTTCTTC. Amino acids: CASSIKGRDNEQFF. The J gene is TRBJ2-1, the V gene TRBV19; no reliable D call. The CDR3 consists of 14 residues. Germline CDR1 LNHDA, CDR2 SQIVND (reference sequence). Deletions cut 2 bases from V and 5 bases from J, with 10 bases between.